This T cell receptor beta chain is drawn from a study of Ad26.COV2.S vaccination and SARS-CoV-2 variants. Documented treatment: 15 to 20 received Ad26.COV2.S at low or high dose, single or two shots; roughly five received placebo; per-sample allocation not given. The samples were gathered on day 63 after the first injection of vaccine or placebo. Using immunoSEQ multiplex PCR, the repertoire was profiled, and TCRdb retains in-frame clones only, with some absent. There are roughly 420,000 clones in the sample; roughly 88% occur only once, and 3.6% lies in the top ten. The germline V gene has CDR1 SGDLS and CDR2 YYNGEE. This CDR3 comprises 17 residues. The V and J ends lost 0 bases and 4 bases respectively, with 16 bases between them.

Sequenced material: peripheral blood, taken in a trial of Ad26.COV2.S vaccine versus placebo. The chain combines TRBV9 with TRBJ1-4, with D possibly being TRBD1 (6 bases). The clonotype comes from a person aged 18-60 years who received the Ad26.COV2.S COVID-19 vaccine or a placebo. The CDR3 spells CASSVEGGARGNEKLFF. CDR3 DNA sequence: TGTGCCAGCAGCGTAGAGGGGGGTGCTCGGGGTAATGAAAAACTGTTTTTT.